This T cell receptor (beta chain) appears in the sequencing data of a study of technical replicates of blood from a handful of donors. The CDR3 has 15 residues. Germline values: CDR1 SGDLS, CDR2 YYNGEE. Unmatched junction bases numbered 4, after V lost 0 bases and J lost 3 bases. Produced via immunoSEQ multiplex PCR; TCRdb's table is partial and in-frame only. The repertoire has 80,000 to 95,000 clones, about 96% of them found once; the top ten carry more than 0.35%. This clonotype was obtained from a human donor in good health. The material sequenced was T cells isolated from PBMCs. This sequence joins TRBV9 and TRBJ1-2; 8 bases map to TRBD1. The CDR3 here is CASSVAGGLDYGYTF. CDR3 in DNA: TGTGCCAGCAGCGTAGCAGGGGGCTTAGACTATGGCTACACCTTC.